This T cell receptor beta chain appears in the sequencing data of a study of T-cell reconstitution after alpha-beta-depleted transplantation in children. Study-wide points: The authors attributed T-cell counts and diversity one year after transplant mostly to newly produced T cells. Alpha-beta T cells about two months after transplant reportedly derived from several hundred expanded graft clones.

Preparation of the TCRbeta library involved a method that used unique molecular identifiers. MiXCR, applied by TCRdb to the PCR reads, yields one record per CDR3 protein. Found here are 450,000 to 550,000 distinct CDR3 sequences, roughly 11% of them singletons; the top ten hold 12% to 15%. Germline CDR1 and CDR2: SGHKS and YYEKEE (reference sequence). Unmatched junction bases numbered 11, after V lost 3 bases and J lost 5 bases. This CDR3 contains 15 residues. This clonotype has just a few counts. Its antigen is undetermined. This chain joins TRBV5-5 and TRBJ2-7, with 7 nucleotides matching TRBD1. The clonotype was recovered from a female patient aged 2-15 years who had a stem cell transplant for aplastic anemia, so the T cells may come from the graft donor. The input for sequencing was PBMCs, mostly from graft donor cells, taken 180 days after TCRalphabeta/CD19-depleted stem cell transplant. The CDR3 region is CASSWSRGLIHEQYF. CDR3 nucleotide sequence: TGTGCCAGCAGCTGGAGCAGGGGGTTAATCCACGAGCAGTACTTC.